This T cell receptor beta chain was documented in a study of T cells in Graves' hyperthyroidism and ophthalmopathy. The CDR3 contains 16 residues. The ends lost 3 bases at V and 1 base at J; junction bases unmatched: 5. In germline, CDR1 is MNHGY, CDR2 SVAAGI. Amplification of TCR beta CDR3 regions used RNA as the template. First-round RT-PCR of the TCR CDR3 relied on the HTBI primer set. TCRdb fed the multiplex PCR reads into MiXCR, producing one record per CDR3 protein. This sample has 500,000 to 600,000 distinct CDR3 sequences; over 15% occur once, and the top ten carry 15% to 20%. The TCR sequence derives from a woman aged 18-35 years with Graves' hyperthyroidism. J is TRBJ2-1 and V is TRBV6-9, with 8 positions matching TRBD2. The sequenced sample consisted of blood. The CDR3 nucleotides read TGTGCCAGCAGTTACCAGGCGGGAGGATCCTACAATGAGCAGTTCTTC. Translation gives CASSYQAGGSYNEQFF.